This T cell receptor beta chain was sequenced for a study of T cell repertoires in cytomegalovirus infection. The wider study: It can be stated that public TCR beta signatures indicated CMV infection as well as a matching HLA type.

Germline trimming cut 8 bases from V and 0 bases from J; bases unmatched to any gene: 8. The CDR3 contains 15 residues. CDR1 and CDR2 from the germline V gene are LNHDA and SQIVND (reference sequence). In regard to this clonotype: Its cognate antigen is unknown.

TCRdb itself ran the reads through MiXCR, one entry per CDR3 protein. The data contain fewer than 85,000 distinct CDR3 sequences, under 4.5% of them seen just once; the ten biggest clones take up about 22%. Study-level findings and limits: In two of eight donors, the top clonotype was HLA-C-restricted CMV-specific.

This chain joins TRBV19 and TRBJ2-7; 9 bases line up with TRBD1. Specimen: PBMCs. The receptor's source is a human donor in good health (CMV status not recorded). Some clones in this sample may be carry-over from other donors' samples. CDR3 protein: CASRPTGGGSYEQYF. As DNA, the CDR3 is TGTGCCAGTCGCCCTACAGGGGGCGGCTCCTACGAGCAGTACTTC.